This T cell receptor beta chain emerged from a study of T cells in Graves' hyperthyroidism and ophthalmopathy. Comment on this clonotype: Its antigen is undetermined.

Study-wide results and limits: Ophthalmopathy and stable hyperthyroidism were separated by a 13 V-J model.

RNA transcripts were the template for amplifying TCR beta CDR3 regions. Primed by the HTBI set, a first-round RT-PCR was run on the TCR CDR3. TCRdb re-derived calls from the multiplex PCR reads in MiXCR, one entry per CDR3 protein. The sample lists some 500,000 distinct CDR3 sequences, about an eighth occurring once. The CDR3 extends over 14 amino acids. Between the trimmed V and J ends, which lost 2 bases and 2 bases, there was a span of 12 bases. The germline CDR1 and CDR2 sequences are GTSNPN and SVGIG (reference sequence). The TCR comes from a woman under 30 with Graves' hyperthyroidism. The sample was blood. V gene TRBV30 combines with J gene TRBJ1-2; D gene uncertain. Here the CDR3 reads CAWSPGNSNYGYTF. Written as DNA, the CDR3 is TGTGCCTGGAGTCCGGGCAACTCCAACTATGGCTACACCTTC. The variable domain in full, with the rest retrieved from reference TRBV30 and TRBJ1-2, is SQTIHQWPATLVQPVGSPLSLECTVEGTSNPNLYWYRQAAGRGLQLLFYSVGIGQISSEVPQNLSASRPQDRQFILSSKKLLLSDSGFYLCAWSPGNSNYGYTFGSGTRLTVV.